A single sample gave rise to the 4 T cell receptor beta chains below, sequenced in a study of cytotoxic CD8 clonotypes in ibrutinib-treated CLL. TCRdb keeps only in-frame clones here, not all; method: immunoSEQ multiplex PCR. Of about 27,000 clones in the sample, about 70% were seen once. This specimen consisted of PBMCs, obtained after 24 months of ibrutinib treatment. These receptors all come from a human donor with chronic lymphocytic leukemia.

The chain has TRBV19 and TRBJ1-5; 8 bases agree with TRBD1. Per the germline V gene, CDR1 is LNHDA and CDR2 is SQIVND (reference sequence). Losses at the gene ends were 4 bases for V and 9 bases for J; bases not matched to a gene: 17. The CDR3 extends over 17 amino acids. The CDR3 region has the DNA TGTGCCAGTAGTACCTTTACTACCGGGACAGGTAATTCGCCCCAGCATTTT. Its translation is CASSTFTTGTGNSPQHF.

This chain joins TRBV20-1 and TRBJ1-4; D might be TRBD1 (5 bases). The CDR3 is 11 amino acids. CDR1 DFQATT and CDR2 SNEGSKA come from the germline V gene (reference sequence). V gave up 4 bases and J gave up 10 bases, with 10 bases separating them. The CDR3 sequence is CSANRDGKLFF. The CDR3 coding sequence is TGCAGTGCTAACCGGGACGGAAAACTGTTTTTT.

The chain carries TRBV28 and TRBJ1-1, with D unclear. CDR3 length: 12 residues. V was pared by 6 bases and J by 5 bases, with 10 bases between. The V gene's germline CDR1 is MDHEN and CDR2 SYDVKM. CDR3: CASRGEYTEAFF. The CDR3 DNA reads as TGTGCCAGCAGGGGTGAGTATACTGAAGCTTTCTTT.

This clone was seen a few times. The chain uses TRBV2 and TRBJ1-4; no clear D. Trimming took off 7 bases at V and 7 bases at J, with 13 bases between the two ends. CDR3 length: 13 residues. CDR1 is SNHLY and CDR2 is FYNNEI in the germline V gene. CDR3: CASMKELLEKLFF. Here the CDR3 DNA reads TGTGCCAGCATGAAGGAGCTTCTTGAAAAACTGTTTTTT.